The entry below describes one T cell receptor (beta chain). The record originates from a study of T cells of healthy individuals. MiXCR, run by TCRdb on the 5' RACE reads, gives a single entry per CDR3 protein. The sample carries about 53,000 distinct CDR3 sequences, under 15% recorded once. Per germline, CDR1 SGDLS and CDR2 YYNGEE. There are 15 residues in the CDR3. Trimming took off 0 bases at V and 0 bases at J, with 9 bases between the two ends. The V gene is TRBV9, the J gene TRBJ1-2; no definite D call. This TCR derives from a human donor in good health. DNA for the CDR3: TGTGCCAGCAGCGTAGGCGCCAGGCCTAACTATGGCTACACCTTC. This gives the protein CASSVGARPNYGYTF.